This T cell receptor beta chain was found in a study of cytomegalovirus exposure and HLA in healthy donors. Across the study: A later analysis reported the roughly 120 validation repertoires used the same platform as the roughly 700 first-cohort repertoires. Findings of the study overall: It was reportedly the case that the classifier diagnosed cytomegalovirus status with high specificity and sensitivity. First-cohort TCR clusters tended to co-occur in the approximately 110 validation repertoires, a later analysis found.

Comments on this clone: Its antigen remains unknown.

The repertoire was sequenced with immunoSEQ multiplex PCR; TCRdb's copy has only in-frame clones and lacks some. This table has roughly 50,000 clones, over 85% appearing once. Sequenced material: PBMCs. The clonotype was recovered from a woman aged 18-29 years in good health and CMV-seropositive.

CDR3 residues: CASSQGGQPQHF. Written as DNA, the CDR3 is TGTGCCAGCAGCCAGGGAGGGCAGCCCCAGCATTTT. The chain has TRBV6-6 and TRBJ1-5, with a possible D match to TRBD1 (5 bases). Germline CDR1 reads MNHNY; CDR2 reads SVGAGI (reference sequence). The CDR3 runs to 12 residues. Trimming took off 6 bases at V and 7 bases at J, with 10 bases between the two ends.